Here is one T cell receptor (beta chain) with its context. Its antigen is still unknown. This entry is derived from a study of blood T cells in healthy people across ages. The CDR3 is 13 residues long. V was pared by 5 bases and J by 8 bases, with 13 bases between. Germline V gene lookup returns CDR1 MNHNY and CDR2 SVGAGI (reference sequence). The study's findings and limits: Changes in expanded clonotypes were possibly confounded, as the CMV status of donors was unknown. PBMC samples, being unsorted, prevented any conclusive comparison of naive and antigen-experienced cells.

RNA extraction gave at least 6 micrograms of total RNA per sample. Using a J-beta primer mix together with a sample-barcoded 5' primer, a second PCR was run for roughly 7 to 12 cycles. Each cDNA molecule, via a template-switch adaptor with 12 random nucleotides, was tagged. From the 5' RACE reads, TCRdb called clonotypes with MiXCR, one entry per CDR3 protein. Of roughly 2 million distinct CDR3 sequences in the sample, 49% were seen once. The TCR was taken from a woman between 40 and 50 years old in good health. The chain recombines TRBV6-6 with TRBJ2-1, with no clear D. What was sequenced was blood. The CDR3 DNA follows: TGTGCCAGCAGTGACATTGTCGTGGATGAGCAGTTCTTC. It codes for CASSDIVVDEQFF.